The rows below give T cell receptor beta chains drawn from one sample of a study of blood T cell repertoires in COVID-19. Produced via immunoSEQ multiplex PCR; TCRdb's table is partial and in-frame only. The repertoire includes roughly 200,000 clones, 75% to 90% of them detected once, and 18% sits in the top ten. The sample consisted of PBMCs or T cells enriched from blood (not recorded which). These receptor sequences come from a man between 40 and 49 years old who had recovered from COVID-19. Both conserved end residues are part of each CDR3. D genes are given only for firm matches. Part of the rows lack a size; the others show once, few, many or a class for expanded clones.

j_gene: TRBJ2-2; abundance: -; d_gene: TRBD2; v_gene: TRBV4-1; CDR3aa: CASSQRGEPTTGELFF; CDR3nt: TGCGCCAGCAGCCAACGGGGGGAGCCGACCACCGGGGAGCTGTTTTTT
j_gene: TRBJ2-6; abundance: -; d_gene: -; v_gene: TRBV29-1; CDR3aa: CSARGTGANVLTF; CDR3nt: TGCAGCGCCCGGGGGACTGGGGCCAACGTCCTGACTTTC
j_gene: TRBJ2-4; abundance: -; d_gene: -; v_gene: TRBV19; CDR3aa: CASSTPGHASSNIQYF; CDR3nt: TGTGCCAGTAGTACCCCCGGCCACGCCTCTAGTAACATTCAGTACTTC
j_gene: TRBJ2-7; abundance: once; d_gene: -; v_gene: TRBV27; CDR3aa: CASSLRLTYEQYF; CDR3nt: TGTGCCAGCAGTTTACGGTTAACCTACGAGCAGTACTTC
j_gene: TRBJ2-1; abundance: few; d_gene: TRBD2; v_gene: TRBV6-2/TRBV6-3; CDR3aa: CASSKRTSGAYNEQFF; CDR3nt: TGTGCCAGCAGTAAGAGGACTAGCGGAGCCTACAATGAGCAGTTCTTC
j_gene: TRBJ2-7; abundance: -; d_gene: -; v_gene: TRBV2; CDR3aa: CASQRQGYYEQYF; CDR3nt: TGTGCCAGCCAGCGGCAGGGGTACTACGAGCAGTACTTC
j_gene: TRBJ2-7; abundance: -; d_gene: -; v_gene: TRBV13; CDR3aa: CASSLQGSYEQYF; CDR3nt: TGTGCCAGCAGCTTACAGGGCTCCTACGAGCAGTACTTC
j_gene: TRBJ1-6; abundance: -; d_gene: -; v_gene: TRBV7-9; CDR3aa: CASIPDRNNSPLHF; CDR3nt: TGTGCCAGCATCCCGGACAGAAATAATTCACCCCTCCACTTT
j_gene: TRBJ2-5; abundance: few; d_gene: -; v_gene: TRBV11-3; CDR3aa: CARTLGTKQETQYF; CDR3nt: TGTGCCAGGACCCTCGGGACAAAGCAAGAGACCCAGTACTTC
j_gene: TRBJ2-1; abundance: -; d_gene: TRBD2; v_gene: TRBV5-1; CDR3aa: CASTRTSGGSYNEQFF; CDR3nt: TGCGCCAGCACCAGGACTAGCGGAGGGTCCTACAATGAGCAGTTCTTC
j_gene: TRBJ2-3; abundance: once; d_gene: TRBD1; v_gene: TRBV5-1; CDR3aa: CASSLWGQGALKDTQYF; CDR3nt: TGCGCCAGCAGCTTGTGGGGACAGGGGGCGCTAAAAGATACGCAGTATTTT
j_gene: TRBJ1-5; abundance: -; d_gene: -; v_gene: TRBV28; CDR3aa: CASSHRKAGNQPQHF; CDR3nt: TGTGCCAGCTCCCACAGGAAAGCTGGCAATCAGCCCCAGCATTTT
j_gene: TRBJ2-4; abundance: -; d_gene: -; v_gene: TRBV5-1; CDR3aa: CASSLVEMEGKNIQYF; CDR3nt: TGCGCCAGCAGCTTAGTGGAGATGGAGGGCAAAAACATTCAGTACTTC
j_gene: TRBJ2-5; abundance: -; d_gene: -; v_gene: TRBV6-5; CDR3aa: CASTPPGYQETQYF; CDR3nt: TGTGCCAGTACGCCCCCAGGGTACCAAGAGACCCAGTACTTC
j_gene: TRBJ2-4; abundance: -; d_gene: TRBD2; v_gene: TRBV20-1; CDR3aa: CSASAGGKNIQYF; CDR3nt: TGCAGTGCTAGTGCGGGAGGGAAAAACATTCAGTACTTC
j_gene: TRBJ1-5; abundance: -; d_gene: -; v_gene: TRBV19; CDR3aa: CASSTDRFLQPQHF; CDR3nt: TGTGCCAGTAGTACCGACAGATTCCTTCAGCCCCAGCATTTT
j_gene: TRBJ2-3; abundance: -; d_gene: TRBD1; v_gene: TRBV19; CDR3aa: CASSIAGTGTDTQYF; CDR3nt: TGTGCCAGTAGTATAGCTGGGACAGGGACAGATACGCAGTATTTT
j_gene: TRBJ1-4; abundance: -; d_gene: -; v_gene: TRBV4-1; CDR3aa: CASSYIDSVYEKLFF; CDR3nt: TGCGCCAGCAGCTACATCGACAGTGTTTATGAAAAACTGTTTTTT
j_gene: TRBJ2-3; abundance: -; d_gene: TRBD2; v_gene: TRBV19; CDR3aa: CASSTAGLAGVSDTQYF; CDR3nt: TGTGCCAGTAGTACCGCCGGACTAGCGGGAGTCTCCGATACGCAGTATTTT
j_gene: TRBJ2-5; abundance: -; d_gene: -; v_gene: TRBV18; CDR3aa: CASSPRGNLETQYF; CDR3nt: TGTGCCAGCTCACCACGAGGGAATTTGGAGACCCAGTACTTC
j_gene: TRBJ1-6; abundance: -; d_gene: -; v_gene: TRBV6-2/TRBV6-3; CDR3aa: CASSSTGENNSPLHF; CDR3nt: TGTGCCAGCAGTTCTACGGGGGAAAATAATTCACCCCTCCACTTT
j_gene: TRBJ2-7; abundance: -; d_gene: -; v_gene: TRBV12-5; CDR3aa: CASGLVGRQGPYEQYF; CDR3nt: TGTGCTAGTGGTTTGGTAGGACGTCAGGGGCCGTACGAGCAGTACTTC
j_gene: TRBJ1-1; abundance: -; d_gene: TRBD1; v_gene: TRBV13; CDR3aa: CASSPKPGQVEAFF; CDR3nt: TGTGCCAGCAGCCCAAAACCCGGACAGGTTGAAGCTTTCTTT
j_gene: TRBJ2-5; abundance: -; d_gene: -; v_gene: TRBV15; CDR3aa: CATSRDRVPQETQYF; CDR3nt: TGTGCCACCAGCAGAGACAGGGTCCCCCAAGAGACCCAGTACTTC
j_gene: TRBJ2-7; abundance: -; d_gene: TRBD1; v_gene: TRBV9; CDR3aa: CASSDGDRGDEQYF; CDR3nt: TGTGCCAGCAGTGACGGTGACAGGGGGGACGAGCAGTACTTC
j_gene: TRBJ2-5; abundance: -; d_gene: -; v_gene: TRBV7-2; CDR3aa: CASRDWRDPEETQYF; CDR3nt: TGTGCCAGCAGAGATTGGCGGGATCCCGAGGAGACCCAGTACTTC
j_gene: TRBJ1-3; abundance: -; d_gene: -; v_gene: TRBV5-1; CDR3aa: CASSLGGGVGNTIYF; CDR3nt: TGCGCCAGCAGCCTAGGAGGTGGTGTTGGAAACACCATATATTTT
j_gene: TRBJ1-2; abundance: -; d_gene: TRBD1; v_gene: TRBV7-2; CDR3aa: CASSPGTGLPRGYTF; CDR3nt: TGTGCCAGCAGCCCCGGGACAGGGCTACCGCGTGGCTACACCTTC
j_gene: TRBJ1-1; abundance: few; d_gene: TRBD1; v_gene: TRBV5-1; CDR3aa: CASSLETLQGADTEAFF; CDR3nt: TGCGCCAGCAGCTTGGAAACCTTACAGGGGGCGGACACTGAAGCTTTCTTT
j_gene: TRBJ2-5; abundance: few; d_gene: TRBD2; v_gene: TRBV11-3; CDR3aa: CASSAWTSGKETQYF; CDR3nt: TGTGCCAGCAGCGCGTGGACTAGCGGGAAAGAGACCCAGTACTTC
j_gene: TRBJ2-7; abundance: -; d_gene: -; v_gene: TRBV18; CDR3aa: CASSRRSAYEQYF; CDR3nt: TGTGCCAGCTCACGGAGGAGCGCCTACGAGCAGTACTTC
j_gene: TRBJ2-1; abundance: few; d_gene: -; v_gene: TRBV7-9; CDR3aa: CASSSTRVESYNEQFF; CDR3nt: TGTGCCAGCAGCTCAACGAGGGTAGAGTCCTACAATGAGCAGTTCTTC
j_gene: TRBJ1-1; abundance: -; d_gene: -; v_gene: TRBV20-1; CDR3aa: CSAAFRTEAFF; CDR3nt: TGCAGTGCTGCCTTCCGGACTGAAGCTTTCTTT
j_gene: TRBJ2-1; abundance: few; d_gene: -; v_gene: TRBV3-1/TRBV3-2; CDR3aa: CASSQFNNEQFF; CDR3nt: TGTGCCAGCAGCCAATTCAACAATGAGCAGTTCTTC
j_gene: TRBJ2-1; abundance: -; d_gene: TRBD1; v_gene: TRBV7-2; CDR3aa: CASSATGASYNEQFF; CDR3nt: TGTGCCAGCAGCGCTACAGGGGCGTCCTACAATGAGCAGTTCTTC
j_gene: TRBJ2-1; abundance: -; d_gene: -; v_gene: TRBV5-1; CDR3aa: CASSLEGHYNEQFF; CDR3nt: TGCGCCAGCAGCTTGGAGGGGCACTACAATGAGCAGTTCTTC